This T cell receptor beta chain appears in the sequencing data of a study of regulatory T cells in long-lasting Graves disease. About the research overall: Over 5 years of antithyroid drugs with positive TSH receptor antibodies was taken to mean persistent Graves' disease. Study-wide points: Persistent disease exhibited a predilection for TRBV28, TRBJ1-2 and TRBJ2-5.

The CDR3 sequence is 15 residues long. Trimming removed 1 base from V and 7 bases from J; junction bases left unmatched: 10. The germline CDR1 and CDR2 sequences are MGHRA and YSYEKL. As regards this clonotype: Its antigen is undetermined.

Time point: persistent/refractory GD, antithyroid drugs over 5 years with positive TRAb. RNA extracted from PBMCs served as the sequencing template. Libraries of TCR beta came from iRepertoire HTBI primers plus Arm-PCR of CDR3 regions. MiXCR was run by TCRdb on the multiplex PCR reads, yielding one entry per CDR3 protein. The table lists approximately 470,000 distinct CDR3 sequences, about a fifth of them singletons. The chain joins TRBV4-1 to TRBJ2-7, with TRBD1 matching over 7 bases. The material was peripheral blood mononuclear cells (PBMCs), obtained when the disease was refractory, from a patient treated with antithyroid drugs. The receptor's source is a female donor with Graves disease. CDR3 amino acids: CASSQVGTAAWEQYF. The CDR3 coding sequence is TGCGCCAGCAGCCAAGTCGGGACAGCCGCCTGGGAGCAGTACTTC.